The 21 T cell receptor beta chains below all came from one sample that was sequenced in a study of cytomegalovirus exposure and HLA in healthy donors (dated by TCRdb to about 2017). Libraries were built with the immunoSEQ multiplex PCR assay. The multiplex PCR relied on a mix of 60 forward primers for TCR Vbeta segments and 13 reverse primers for TCR Jbeta segments. What TCRdb holds here is the immuneACCESS table cut down to in-frame rearrangements. Part of the clones is not present; checked against another copy, under half of the missing clones reflect an unresolved V gene, and the others are unexplained. A total of 180,000 or so clones appear in this sample, 80% to 90% of them only once. Clones ranked in the top ten supply around a tenth of the sample. Sequenced: PBMCs. The receptors were sampled from a man aged 18 to 30 in good health and CMV-seropositive.

This clone was detected only a few times. The rearrangement joins TRBV4-1 to TRBJ1-1; tentative D call: TRBD1 (5 bases). With 4 bases removed from V and 4 bases from J, the gap between germline ends came to 10 bases. CDR3 length equals 13 residues. CDR1 is MGHRA and CDR2 is YSYEKL in the germline V gene. CDR3 sequence: CASSRQRGTEAFF. The CDR3 DNA sequence: TGCGCCAGCAGCCGACAAAGGGGCACTGAAGCTTTCTTT.

The chain couples TRBV9 to TRBJ2-5, with D maybe TRBD1 (5 bases). Per germline, CDR1 SGDLS and CDR2 YYNGEE. Trimming left V 0 bases short and J 5 bases short, with 17 bases between. The CDR3 runs 16 residues. The CDR3 protein is CASSVGQGGFWETQYF. The DNA for the CDR3 is TGTGCCAGCAGCGTAGGGCAGGGTGGGTTTTGGGAGACCCAGTACTTC.

V and J are TRBV5-4 and TRBJ2-1; 10 nucleotides align to TRBD1. Germline V gene lookup returns CDR1 SGHNT and CDR2 YYREEE (reference sequence). After removal of 4 bases from V and 3 bases from J, the junction contained 4 bases not matched to a gene. This CDR3 has 15 residues. The CDR3 reads CASSETGGIYNEQFF. CDR3 nucleotide sequence: TGTGCCAGCAGCGAGACAGGGGGCATCTACAATGAGCAGTTCTTC.

The rearrangement uses TRBV5-1 and TRBJ1-1; no firm D call. V lost 1 base and J 1 base, leaving 11 bases between the germline ends. The CDR3 runs to 15 residues. Germline-derived CDR1 and CDR2 are SGHRS and YFSETQ. DNA for the CDR3: TGCGCCAGCAGCTTGCTGCTCGCAGGGAACACTGAAGCTTTCTTT. Its protein is CASSLLLAGNTEAFF.

V usage is TRBV27 and J usage is TRBJ1-5; possible D gene TRBD1, 6 bases. Trimming stripped 3 bases from V and 5 bases from J, with 14 bases between. Germline-derived CDR1 and CDR2 are MNHEY and SMNVEV (reference sequence). This CDR3 contains 15 residues. This CDR3 is CASSFLSNRDQPQHF. The CDR3 DNA reads TGTGCCAGCAGTTTCTTATCAAACAGGGATCAGCCCCAGCATTTT.

The chain has TRBV6-1 and TRBJ2-3; 8 nucleotides match TRBD1. Germline CDR1 MNHNS, CDR2 SASEGT. CDR3 length equals 11 residues. DNA of the CDR3: TGTGCTTCCAAGTCCGGGACAGGCAAGTATTTT. This sequence encodes CASKSGTGKYF.

This chain uses TRBV7-7 with TRBJ2-1, with TRBD2 matching over 11 bases. Per the germline V gene, CDR1 is SSHAT and CDR2 is FNYEAQ (reference sequence). J was trimmed by 10 bases and V by 5 bases; bases with no gene match: 10. The CDR3 has 15 residues. The CDR3 loop reads CASSAGLAGLGEQFF. The CDR3 nucleotides are TGTGCCAGCAGCGCAGGACTAGCGGGCCTCGGGGAGCAGTTCTTC.

The genes are TRBV12-5 and TRBJ1-5, with D perhaps TRBD1 (6 bases). The CDR3 has 15 amino acids. Germline CDR1 LGHNT, CDR2 FRNRAP. Trimming pared 5 bases from V and 7 bases from J, leaving 18 bases between. CDR3 region: CASGLGHMGSQPQHF. The DNA for the CDR3 is TGTGCTAGTGGTCTGGGACATATGGGTTCGCAGCCCCAGCATTTT.

This chain uses TRBV7-3 with TRBJ2-1; 7 bases fit TRBD2. From germline, CDR1 is SGHTA and CDR2 FQGTGA. The CDR3 runs 16 residues. V trimming: 5 bases; J trimming: 8 bases; junction bases outside the gene matches: 15. CDR3 nucleotides: TGTGCCAGCAGCGAATTCGGGGGGAATTTTGAGGATGAGCAGTTCTTC. Translation gives CASSEFGGNFEDEQFF. The whole variable domain, filled in from reference TRBV7-3 and TRBJ2-1, reads GAGVSQTPSNKVTEKGKYVELRCDPISGHTALYWYRQSLGQGPEFLIYFQGTGAADDSGLPNDRFFAVRPEGSVSTLKIQRTERGDSAVYLCASSEFGGNFEDEQFFGPGTRLTVL.

This clone was picked up a small number of times. The chain combines TRBV5-1 with TRBJ1-1; weak D call: TRBD1 (6 bases). Germline-derived CDR1 and CDR2 are SGHRS and YFSETQ. The CDR3 extends over 14 amino acids. Trimming removed 5 bases at V and 4 bases at J, with 15 bases between. The CDR3 sequence: CASSPGGGGTEAFF. The CDR3 bases are TGCGCCAGCAGTCCGGGAGGGGGAGGCACTGAAGCTTTCTTT.

The J gene is TRBJ2-3, the V gene TRBV7-9, with D perhaps TRBD2 (6 bases). V gave up 5 bases and J gave up 4 bases, with 13 bases separating them. CDR1 and CDR2 (germline): SEHNR, FQNEAQ (reference sequence). The CDR3 spans 14 residues. DNA for the CDR3: TGTGCCAGCAGCCCCCCTGCGGGGCCAGATACGCAGTATTTT. Encoded protein: CASSPPAGPDTQYF.

The chain carries TRBV7-9 and TRBJ2-5; the match to TRBD2 covers 13 bases. Germline CDR1 SEHNR, CDR2 FQNEAQ (reference sequence). Unmatched junction bases numbered 8, after V lost 1 base and J lost 3 bases. The CDR3 spans 18 residues. CDR3 in DNA: TGTGCCAGCAGCTTAGTCCCGGGACTAGCGGGGCGTGAAGAGACCCAGTACTTC. It yields the protein CASSLVPGLAGREETQYF.

This rearrangement joins TRBV9 to TRBJ2-5, with 14 bases matching TRBD2. The CDR3 is made up of 18 amino acids. V was pared by 1 base and J by 3 bases, with 8 bases of the junction left unmatched. CDR1 and CDR2 from the germline V gene are SGDLS and YYNGEE. The CDR3 coding sequence is TGTGCCAGCAGCGTATCTCCGGGACTAGCGGGGGAGAAAGAGACCCAGTACTTC. Protein product: CASSVSPGLAGEKETQYF.

The rearrangement links TRBV29-1 to TRBJ2-7; 7 nucleotides align to TRBD1. V lost 7 bases, J lost 1 base, and 7 bases stayed unmatched. This CDR3 region has 13 residues. Germline assignment: CDR1 SQVTM and CDR2 ANQGSEA. CDR3 protein: CSAMDRQSYEQYF. The CDR3 DNA reads as TGCAGCGCAATGGACAGGCAATCCTACGAGCAGTACTTC.

The V and J genes are TRBV7-2 and TRBJ2-7, with unresolved D. The V gene's germline CDR1 is SGHTA and CDR2 FQGNSA. V lost 3 bases and J 4 bases, leaving 4 bases between the germline ends. CDR3 length equals 11 residues. CDR3 coding DNA: TGTGCCAGCAGCTTTAAATACGAGCAGTACTTC. This encodes CASSFKYEQYF.

The V and J genes are TRBV30 and TRBJ1-1; tentative D call: TRBD1 (6 bases). The V gene lost 3 bases and the J gene lost 7 bases, with 12 bases spanning the gap. The length of the CDR3 is 12 residues. The germline V gene encodes CDR1 GTSNPN and CDR2 SVGIG (reference sequence). This CDR3 is CAWRKDSHEAFF. The CDR3 DNA is TGTGCCTGGAGGAAGGACAGCCATGAAGCTTTCTTT.

The chain combines TRBV9 with TRBJ2-2, with D hard to call. V shed 4 bases and J shed 3 bases, with 22 bases lying between them. The CDR3 spans 18 residues. Germline V gene data show CDR1 as SGDLS and CDR2 as YYNGEE. The CDR3 sequence: CASSPPRGPAWDTGELFF. The CDR3 DNA reads as TGTGCCAGCAGCCCCCCCCGCGGCCCAGCGTGGGACACCGGGGAGCTGTTTTTT.

In DNA, the CDR3 is TGTGCCAGCAGCTTACAGGGGGCGGCCGGGGAGCTGTTTTTT. Amino acids: CASSLQGAAGELFF. The chain has TRBV7-2 and TRBJ2-2; 8 nucleotides match TRBD1. Unmatched junction bases numbered 2, after V lost 2 bases and J lost 6 bases. From germline, CDR1 is SGHTA and CDR2 FQGNSA. The CDR3 is 14 amino acids.

The V and J genes are TRBV6-1 and TRBJ1-5; D remains ambiguous. In germline, CDR1 is MNHNS, CDR2 SASEGT. The CDR3 covers 13 residues. V was clipped by 1 base and J by 6 bases, with 7 bases between them. CDR3 sequence: CASSEDPGQPQHF. Here the CDR3 DNA reads TGTGCCAGCAGTGAAGACCCGGGTCAGCCCCAGCATTTT.

The V gene is TRBV7-9, the J gene TRBJ2-7; 8 nucleotides match TRBD1. CDR3 size: 13 residues. Germline values: CDR1 SEHNR, CDR2 FQNEAQ (reference sequence). The junction had 7 bases not matched to a gene; V was cut back by 4 bases and J by 8 bases. The CDR3 region is CASSSGTGGQQYF. Written as DNA, the CDR3 is TGTGCCAGCAGCTCCGGGACAGGTGGGCAGCAGTACTTC.

V and J are TRBV7-8 and TRBJ1-5; D not certain. Germline V gene data show CDR1 as SGHVS and CDR2 as FQNEAQ. CDR3 length equals 15 residues. Between the trimmed V and J ends, which lost 5 bases and 4 bases, there was a span of 15 bases. CDR3 residues: CASSAGRLPNQPQHF. As DNA, the CDR3 is TGTGCCAGCAGCGCGGGTAGGCTGCCGAATCAGCCCCAGCATTTT.